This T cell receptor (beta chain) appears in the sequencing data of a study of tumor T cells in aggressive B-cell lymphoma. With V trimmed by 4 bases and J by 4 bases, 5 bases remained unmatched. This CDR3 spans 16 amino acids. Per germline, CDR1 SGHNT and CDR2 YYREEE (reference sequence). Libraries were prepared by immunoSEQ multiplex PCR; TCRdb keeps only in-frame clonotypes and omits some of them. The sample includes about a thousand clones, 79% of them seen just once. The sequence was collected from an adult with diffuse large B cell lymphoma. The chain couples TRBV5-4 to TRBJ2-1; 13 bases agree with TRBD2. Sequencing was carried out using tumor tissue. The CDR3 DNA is TGTGCCAGCAGCGACGGACTAGCGGGAGAGTACAATGAGCAGTTCTTC. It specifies CASSDGLAGEYNEQFF.